This T cell receptor beta chain comes out of a study of T cells after yellow fever vaccination (dated by TCRdb to the late 2010s). For the study in its entirety: The SMART-Seq v4 Ultra Low Input RNA kit was used to prepare libraries from fractions with low cell numbers. To follow T-cell clones before and after primary and booster YFV17D yellow fever vaccination, bulk TCR alpha and beta repertoires were sequenced over time. Two healthy male donors, one aged 18 to 30 and one aged 30 to 40 years, were included in the cohort. Blood was collected at multiple timepoints before and after primary and secondary immunization, and bulk PBMC replicates and cell subsets were isolated.

Instrument used: Illumina NovaSeq 6000. TCR cDNA was made using 5'RACE template switching, a step that added a universal primer site and unique molecular identifiers. cDNA synthesis was primed from both the TCR alpha and TCR beta constant segments. Library amplification involved two PCR steps, and the second step added sample barcodes and sequencing adapters. Sequencing of libraries was performed on Illumina HiSeq 2500 (2x100 bp) or NovaSeq (2x150 bp). As for the original processing: MIGEC was used to demultiplex reads and collapse the reads into UMI consensus sequences, and MiXCR was used for V(D)J alignment. Vaccine-responding clonotypes were identified with edgeR using replicate PBMC samples, with FDR below 0.01 and a log2 fold change above 5 up to day 15 being required. Bulk clonotypes were assigned CD4 or CD8 identity according to which sequenced CD4 or CD8 repertoire held them at higher abundance. Clones were called with MiXCR by TCRdb after fastp trimmed the public reads at Q25, and only in-frame beta chains were retained. Identical CDR3 protein sequences are pooled into one entry, listed with their most common genes and DNA. For this entry, the V and J calls and clone size follow TCRdb and not the study's own pipeline. Within this sample are about 310,000 distinct CDR3 sequences, with around 4% of them counted one time only. The ten largest clones take up 23% of the sample.

The paper's findings and limits, for the study overall: A small fraction of clonotypes appeared in both the CD4 and CD8 compartments, likely as a result of convergent recombination. Most clones expanded after primary vaccination (almost 97% of CD4 and roughly 91% of CD8) were re-detected after the booster, suggesting that broad memory maintenance occurred. Compared with the primary T-cell response, the secondary T-cell response was weaker but faster, peaking on day 5 rather than day 15. Only a couple of donors were included in the study, so the extent to which the findings can be generalized is limited. Computational filtering was required because FACS-sorted repertoires could contain abundant contaminating clonotypes from the bulk population.

The meaning of the sample's treatment or condition label: live attenuated yellow fever vaccine strain. Two biological replicates of bulk PBMCs were collected at each blood-draw timepoint. A standard Ficoll-Paque protocol was used to isolate PBMCs from peripheral blood. TriZol was used to extract RNA from bulk PBMCs, CD4 and CD8 fractions, and dextramer-positive and dextramer-negative fractions. This clonotype was detected many times. Its antigen remains undetermined. Base qualities are missing; no much larger clone stands one base away. Inclusive of the bounding cysteine and phenylalanine, the CDR3 is 16 residues long. Of the read, only the CDR3 DNA is kept; its 48 bases are in frame from base 1. The germline V gene encodes CDR1 MNHEY and CDR2 SVGAGI. The germline ends are 15 bases apart after V is trimmed by 4 bases and J by 2 bases.

The sample consisted of PBMCs, taken on the day of the yellow fever booster vaccination. This clonotype was sampled from a man in his late teens or twenties who received the YFV17D yellow fever vaccine. This receptor chain uses TRBV6-5 and TRBJ2-4, with an unclear D gene assignment. The nucleotide sequence reads TGTGCCAGCAGTTCTGATTTTTTTGGGTCCAAAAACATTCAGTACTTC. Its product reads: CASSSDFFGSKNIQYF.